This T cell receptor (beta chain) was identified during a study of T cells in Graves' hyperthyroidism and ophthalmopathy. Germline-derived CDR1 and CDR2 are SGHTA and FQGNSA. The V end was cut by 0 bases, the J end by 5 bases, with 7 bases between. The CDR3 runs 13 residues. Amplification of TCR beta CDR3 regions used RNA as the template. Using the HTBI primer set, a first-round RT-PCR was run on the TCR CDR3. TCRdb used MiXCR to reprocess the multiplex PCR reads, holding one entry per CDR3 protein. The data hold 530,000 or so distinct CDR3 sequences, with about 24% observed a single time. This receptor was identified in a woman between 25 and 40 years old with Graves' ophthalmopathy. Material for sequencing was blood. This sequence joins TRBV7-2 and TRBJ2-5, with D hard to call. The DNA for the CDR3 is TGTGCCAGCAGCTTAGCCAGGTTGGAGACCCAGTACTTC. Protein: CASSLARLETQYF.